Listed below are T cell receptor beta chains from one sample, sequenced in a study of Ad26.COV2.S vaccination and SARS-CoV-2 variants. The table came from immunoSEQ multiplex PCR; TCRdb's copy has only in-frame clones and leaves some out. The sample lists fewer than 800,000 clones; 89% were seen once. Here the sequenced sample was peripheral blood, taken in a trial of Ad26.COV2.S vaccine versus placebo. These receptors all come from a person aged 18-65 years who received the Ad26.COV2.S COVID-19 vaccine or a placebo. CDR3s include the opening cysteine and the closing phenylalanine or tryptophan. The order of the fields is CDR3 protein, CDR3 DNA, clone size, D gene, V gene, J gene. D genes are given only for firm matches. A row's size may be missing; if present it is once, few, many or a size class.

CDR3aa: CATLKGGGYNEQFF
CDR3nt: TGTGCCACCCTGAAGGGGGGAGGGTACAATGAGCAGTTCTTC
abundance: NA
d_gene: NA
v_gene: TRBV10-3
j_gene: TRBJ2-1

CDR3aa: CASSQPQGISDEAFF
CDR3nt: TGTGCCAGCAGCCAACCCCAGGGGATCTCGGATGAAGCTTTCTTT
abundance: NA
d_gene: NA
v_gene: TRBV4-2
j_gene: TRBJ1-1

CDR3aa: CASSIGLANYGYTF
CDR3nt: TGTGCCAGCAGTATAGGGTTAGCTAACTATGGCTACACCTTC
abundance: NA
d_gene: NA
v_gene: TRBV6-5
j_gene: TRBJ1-2

CDR3aa: CASSSPRDRVNTIYF
CDR3nt: TGTGCCAGCAGCTCCCCCCGGGACAGGGTTAACACCATATATTTT
abundance: NA
d_gene: TRBD1
v_gene: TRBV13
j_gene: TRBJ1-3

CDR3aa: CASSYSSKNIQYF
CDR3nt: TGTGCCAGCAGTTACTCGTCTAAAAACATTCAGTACTTC
abundance: NA
d_gene: NA
v_gene: TRBV6-5
j_gene: TRBJ2-4

CDR3aa: CASSGTESSYEQYF
CDR3nt: TGTGCCAGTTCCGGGACAGAGAGCTCCTACGAGCAGTACTTC
abundance: NA
d_gene: TRBD1
v_gene: TRBV19
j_gene: TRBJ2-7

CDR3aa: CAWSEQGAGEQFF
CDR3nt: TGTGCCTGGAGCGAACAGGGGGCCGGTGAGCAGTTCTTC
abundance: NA
d_gene: TRBD1
v_gene: TRBV30
j_gene: TRBJ2-1

CDR3aa: CASSPSRLGANVLTF
CDR3nt: TGTGCCAGCAGTCCCAGTAGGCTTGGGGCCAACGTCCTGACTTTC
abundance: NA
d_gene: NA
v_gene: TRBV6-5
j_gene: TRBJ2-6

CDR3aa: CASSVVSEWAEAFF
CDR3nt: TGTGCCAGCAGCGTAGTGAGCGAGTGGGCTGAAGCTTTCTTT
abundance: NA
d_gene: NA
v_gene: TRBV9
j_gene: TRBJ1-1

CDR3aa: CASSIIQTQTPQHF
CDR3nt: TGTGCCAGTAGTATTATACAGACCCAGACCCCCCAGCATTTT
abundance: few
d_gene: NA
v_gene: TRBV19
j_gene: TRBJ1-5

CDR3aa: CASRRTSGYSYEQYF
CDR3nt: TGTGCCAGCAGAAGGACTAGCGGATATTCCTACGAGCAGTACTTC
abundance: NA
d_gene: TRBD2
v_gene: TRBV6-5
j_gene: TRBJ2-7

CDR3aa: CASSPGTAKNTEAFF
CDR3nt: TGCGCCAGCAGCCCGGGGACAGCTAAAAACACTGAAGCTTTCTTT
abundance: NA
d_gene: TRBD1
v_gene: TRBV5-1
j_gene: TRBJ1-1

CDR3aa: CARMGHSNQPQHF
CDR3nt: TGTGCCCGAATGGGTCATAGCAATCAGCCCCAGCATTTT
abundance: few
d_gene: NA
v_gene: TRBV10-3
j_gene: TRBJ1-5

CDR3aa: CASGEGASNQPQHF
CDR3nt: TGTGCCAGCGGAGAGGGGGCGAGCAATCAGCCCCAGCATTTT
abundance: NA
d_gene: TRBD1
v_gene: TRBV2
j_gene: TRBJ1-5

CDR3aa: CASSLAREQTTGELFF
CDR3nt: TGTGCCAGCAGCTTAGCGCGGGAACAGACCACCGGGGAGCTGTTTTTT
abundance: NA
d_gene: NA
v_gene: TRBV7-2
j_gene: TRBJ2-2

CDR3aa: CASSPGIGSAEQYF
CDR3nt: TGTGCCAGCTCACCAGGGATCGGCAGCGCCGAGCAGTACTTC
abundance: NA
d_gene: NA
v_gene: TRBV18
j_gene: TRBJ2-7

CDR3aa: CASSPSEGANTEAFF
CDR3nt: TGTGCCAGCTCACCATCAGAGGGGGCGAACACTGAAGCTTTCTTT
abundance: few
d_gene: TRBD1
v_gene: TRBV18
j_gene: TRBJ1-1

CDR3aa: CASSQTGGYTF
CDR3nt: TGTGCCAGCAGCCAAACGGGGGGCTACACCTTC
abundance: NA
d_gene: NA
v_gene: TRBV3-1/TRBV3-2
j_gene: TRBJ1-2

CDR3aa: CASSLARATNEKLFF
CDR3nt: TGTGCCAGCAGCTTAGCCAGGGCAACTAATGAAAAACTGTTTTTT
abundance: NA
d_gene: NA
v_gene: TRBV11-2
j_gene: TRBJ1-4

CDR3aa: CASSRDNYEQYF
CDR3nt: TGTGCCAGCAGCCGTGACAATTACGAGCAGTACTTC
abundance: NA
d_gene: NA
v_gene: TRBV5-4
j_gene: TRBJ2-7

CDR3aa: CASIQGREGAFF
CDR3nt: TGTGCCAGCATCCAGGGGAGGGAGGGGGCTTTCTTT
abundance: NA
d_gene: NA
v_gene: TRBV2
j_gene: TRBJ1-1

CDR3aa: CASSLALAGANIQYF
CDR3nt: TGTGCCAGCAGCTTAGCCCTAGCGGGAGCGAACATTCAGTACTTC
abundance: NA
d_gene: TRBD2
v_gene: TRBV11-2
j_gene: TRBJ2-4

CDR3aa: CASSDDRSGNTIYF
CDR3nt: TGTGCCAGCAGTGACGACAGGTCTGGAAACACCATATATTTT
abundance: NA
d_gene: NA
v_gene: TRBV2
j_gene: TRBJ1-3

CDR3aa: CASSPLPAGNYNEQFF
CDR3nt: TGTGCCAGCAGCCCTCTTCCAGCGGGAAACTACAATGAGCAGTTCTTC
abundance: NA
d_gene: TRBD2
v_gene: TRBV9
j_gene: TRBJ2-1

CDR3aa: CAIRLGGGYEQYF
CDR3nt: TGTGCCATCAGGCTAGGGGGCGGGTACGAGCAGTACTTC
abundance: NA
d_gene: TRBD1
v_gene: TRBV10-3
j_gene: TRBJ2-7

CDR3aa: CASSRGWGNIQYF
CDR3nt: TGTGCCAGTTCTAGGGGTTGGGGGAACATTCAGTACTTC
abundance: NA
d_gene: NA
v_gene: TRBV19
j_gene: TRBJ2-4

CDR3aa: CASSLGRDSQETQYF
CDR3nt: TGTGCCAGCAGCTTGGGGCGGGACTCCCAAGAGACCCAGTACTTC
abundance: NA
d_gene: NA
v_gene: TRBV5-8
j_gene: TRBJ2-5

CDR3aa: CAWDRDSPLHF
CDR3nt: TGTGCCTGGGACAGAGATTCACCCCTCCACTTT
abundance: NA
d_gene: NA
v_gene: TRBV30
j_gene: TRBJ1-6

CDR3aa: CASSLDSGTEAFF
CDR3nt: TGTGCCAGCAGCTTGGACAGTGGCACTGAAGCTTTCTTT
abundance: NA
d_gene: NA
v_gene: TRBV5-6
j_gene: TRBJ1-1

CDR3aa: CASRAGGMETQYF
CDR3nt: TGTGCCAGCAGAGCAGGGGGCATGGAGACCCAGTACTTC
abundance: NA
d_gene: TRBD1
v_gene: TRBV2
j_gene: TRBJ2-5

CDR3aa: CASSRDRDGYTF
CDR3nt: TGTGCCAGCAGCCGGGACAGGGATGGCTACACCTTC
abundance: NA
d_gene: NA
v_gene: TRBV21-1
j_gene: TRBJ1-2

CDR3aa: CASSYSLLSGANVLTF
CDR3nt: TGTGCCAGCAGTTACTCCCTGCTCTCTGGGGCCAACGTCCTGACTTTC
abundance: NA
d_gene: NA
v_gene: TRBV6-5
j_gene: TRBJ2-6

CDR3aa: CASSYSIQPGPYEQYF
CDR3nt: TGTGCCAGCAGTTACTCGATACAGCCGGGCCCTTACGAGCAGTACTTC
abundance: NA
d_gene: NA
v_gene: TRBV6-5
j_gene: TRBJ2-7

CDR3aa: CASSSTSGQETQYF
CDR3nt: TGTGCCAGCAGCTCGACTAGCGGACAAGAGACCCAGTACTTC
abundance: NA
d_gene: TRBD2
v_gene: TRBV5-4
j_gene: TRBJ2-5

CDR3aa: CASRTTGQPETQYF
CDR3nt: TGTGCCAGTAGGACGACGGGACAGCCAGAGACCCAGTACTTC
abundance: NA
d_gene: TRBD1
v_gene: TRBV19
j_gene: TRBJ2-5

CDR3aa: CASSLGLAGNTGELFF
CDR3nt: TGCGCCAGCAGCTTGGGACTAGCGGGGAACACCGGGGAGCTGTTTTTT
abundance: NA
d_gene: TRBD2
v_gene: TRBV5-1
j_gene: TRBJ2-2

CDR3aa: CASSLNLGGSYNEQFF
CDR3nt: TGTGCCAGCAGCCTGAATCTAGGGGGGTCCTACAATGAGCAGTTCTTC
abundance: few
d_gene: NA
v_gene: TRBV11-2
j_gene: TRBJ2-1

CDR3aa: CASTRAAATNEKLFF
CDR3nt: TGTGCCAGTACCCGGGCGGCAGCAACTAATGAAAAACTGTTTTTT
abundance: NA
d_gene: NA
v_gene: TRBV19
j_gene: TRBJ1-4

CDR3aa: CASSPPGQGEYEQYF
CDR3nt: TGCGCCAGCAGCCCCCCCGGACAGGGGGAATACGAGCAGTACTTC
abundance: NA
d_gene: TRBD1
v_gene: TRBV5-1
j_gene: TRBJ2-7

CDR3aa: CASSLSSSNYGYTF
CDR3nt: TGTGCCAGCAGTTTGAGTTCAAGTAACTATGGCTACACCTTC
abundance: NA
d_gene: NA
v_gene: TRBV27
j_gene: TRBJ1-2

CDR3aa: CATSALNEQFF
CDR3nt: TGTGCCACCAGTGCCCTCAATGAGCAGTTCTTC
abundance: NA
d_gene: NA
v_gene: TRBV24-1
j_gene: TRBJ2-1

CDR3aa: CASSLGAAEAYNEQFF
CDR3nt: TGTGCCAGCAGCTTAGGCGCAGCGGAGGCTTACAATGAGCAGTTCTTC
abundance: NA
d_gene: NA
v_gene: TRBV11-2
j_gene: TRBJ2-1

CDR3aa: CASRARTDKYQETQYF
CDR3nt: TGTGCCAGCAGGGCAAGGACCGATAAGTACCAAGAGACCCAGTACTTC
abundance: NA
d_gene: NA
v_gene: TRBV13
j_gene: TRBJ2-5

CDR3aa: CASSLGGKETQYF
CDR3nt: TGCGCCAGCAGCTTGGGGGGGAAAGAGACCCAGTACTTC
abundance: NA
d_gene: NA
v_gene: TRBV5-1
j_gene: TRBJ2-5

CDR3aa: CASSSTGARPGYTF
CDR3nt: TGTGCCAGCAGCTCCACAGGGGCCCGCCCTGGCTACACCTTC
abundance: NA
d_gene: TRBD1
v_gene: TRBV11-2
j_gene: TRBJ1-2

CDR3aa: CASSGTGGVTDTQYF
CDR3nt: TGTGCCAGTAGTGGCACAGGGGGAGTCACAGATACGCAGTATTTT
abundance: NA
d_gene: TRBD1
v_gene: TRBV19
j_gene: TRBJ2-3

CDR3aa: CASSLAAGHSYEQYF
CDR3nt: TGTGCCAGCAGCTTGGCCGCGGGTCACTCCTACGAGCAGTACTTC
abundance: few
d_gene: NA
v_gene: TRBV5-5
j_gene: TRBJ2-7

CDR3aa: CASSLAGTVNEQFF
CDR3nt: TGTGCCAGCAGCTTAGCCGGGACAGTTAATGAGCAGTTCTTC
abundance: NA
d_gene: TRBD1
v_gene: TRBV11-3
j_gene: TRBJ2-1

CDR3aa: CATSDSSSGANVLTF
CDR3nt: TGTGCCACCAGTGATTCTAGCTCTGGGGCCAACGTCCTGACTTTC
abundance: NA
d_gene: NA
v_gene: TRBV24-1
j_gene: TRBJ2-6

CDR3aa: CASSPPGLARTYEQYF
CDR3nt: TGTGCCAGCTCACCACCGGGACTAGCCCGTACCTACGAGCAGTACTTC
abundance: NA
d_gene: TRBD2
v_gene: TRBV18
j_gene: TRBJ2-7

CDR3aa: CASSLDFGNQPQHF
CDR3nt: TGCGCCAGCAGCTTGGACTTTGGCAATCAGCCCCAGCATTTT
abundance: NA
d_gene: NA
v_gene: TRBV5-1
j_gene: TRBJ1-5

CDR3aa: CAISFGQGNTGELFF
CDR3nt: TGTGCCATCAGCTTCGGACAGGGGAACACCGGGGAGCTGTTTTTT
abundance: NA
d_gene: TRBD1
v_gene: TRBV10-3
j_gene: TRBJ2-2

CDR3aa: CTSSQERGLYNEQFF
CDR3nt: TGCACCAGCAGCCAAGAGCGGGGGTTATACAATGAGCAGTTCTTC
abundance: NA
d_gene: NA
v_gene: TRBV1
j_gene: TRBJ2-1

CDR3aa: CASSEGSGNTIYF
CDR3nt: TGTGCCAGCAGTGAGGGGTCTGGAAACACCATATATTTT
abundance: NA
d_gene: NA
v_gene: TRBV2
j_gene: TRBJ1-3

CDR3aa: CSVVRTGDEKLFF
CDR3nt: TGCAGCGTTGTCAGGACGGGGGATGAAAAACTGTTTTTT
abundance: once
d_gene: NA
v_gene: TRBV29-1
j_gene: TRBJ1-4

CDR3aa: CAWSVLREKNEKLFF
CDR3nt: TGTGCCTGGAGTGTACTCAGGGAAAAAAATGAAAAACTGTTTTTT
abundance: NA
d_gene: NA
v_gene: TRBV30
j_gene: TRBJ1-4

CDR3aa: CASSQGVKNYGYTF
CDR3nt: TGTGCCAGCAGCCAAGGGGTCAAAAACTATGGCTACACCTTC
abundance: NA
d_gene: NA
v_gene: TRBV16
j_gene: TRBJ1-2

CDR3aa: CASSPTGNQPQHF
CDR3nt: TGTGCCAGCAGCCCAACAGGGAATCAGCCCCAGCATTTT
abundance: NA
d_gene: NA
v_gene: TRBV7-8
j_gene: TRBJ1-5